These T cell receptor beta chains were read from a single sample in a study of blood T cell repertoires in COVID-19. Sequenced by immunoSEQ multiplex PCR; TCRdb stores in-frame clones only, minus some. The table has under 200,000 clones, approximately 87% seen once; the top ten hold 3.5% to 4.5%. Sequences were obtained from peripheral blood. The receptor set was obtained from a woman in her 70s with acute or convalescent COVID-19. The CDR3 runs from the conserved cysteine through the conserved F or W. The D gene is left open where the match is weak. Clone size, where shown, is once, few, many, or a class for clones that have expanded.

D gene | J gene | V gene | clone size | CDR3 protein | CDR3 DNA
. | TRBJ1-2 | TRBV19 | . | CASSMVQAYGYTF | TGTGCCAGTAGTATGGTACAGGCGTATGGCTACACCTTC
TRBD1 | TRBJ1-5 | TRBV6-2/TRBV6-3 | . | CASSYYRGKQPQHF | TGTGCCAGCAGTTACTACAGGGGCAAGCAGCCCCAGCATTTT
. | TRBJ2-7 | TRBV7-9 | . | CASSPGTYEQYF | TGTGCCAGCAGCCCAGGGACCTACGAGCAGTACTTC
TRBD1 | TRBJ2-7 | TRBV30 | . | CACKDRGPYEQYF | TGTGCCTGTAAGGACAGGGGGCCCTACGAGCAGTACTTC
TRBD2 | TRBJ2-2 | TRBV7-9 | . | CASSLPGLATGELFF | TGTGCCAGCAGCTTGCCGGGACTAGCGACCGGGGAGCTGTTTTTT
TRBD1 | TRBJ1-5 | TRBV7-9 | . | CASSDGTGFSNQPQHF | TGTGCCAGCAGCGACGGGACAGGGTTTAGCAATCAGCCCCAGCATTTT
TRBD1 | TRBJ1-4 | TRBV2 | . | CASRNRGRYEKLFF | TGTGCCAGCAGGAACAGGGGAAGGTATGAAAAACTGTTTTTT
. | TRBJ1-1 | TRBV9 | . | CASSRVTGLTNTEAFF | TGTGCCAGCAGCAGAGTTACAGGACTAACGAACACTGAAGCTTTCTTT
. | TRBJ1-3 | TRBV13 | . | CASSLARSGNTIYF | TGTGCCAGCAGCTTAGCTCGGAGTGGAAACACCATATATTTT
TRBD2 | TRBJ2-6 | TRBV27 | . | CASSFLTSGGAQPSGANVLTF | TGTGCCAGCAGTTTCCTGACTAGCGGGGGGGCTCAGCCCTCTGGGGCCAACGTCCTGACTTTC
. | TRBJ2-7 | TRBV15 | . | CATSRDEAAPSYEQYF | TGTGCCACCAGCAGAGATGAGGCGGCGCCTTCCTACGAGCAGTACTTC
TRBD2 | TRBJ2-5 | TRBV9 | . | CASSVEAGAGAQYF | TGTGCCAGCAGCGTAGAGGCGGGAGCTGGGGCCCAGTACTTC
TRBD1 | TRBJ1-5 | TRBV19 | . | CASIRTGNSNQPQHF | TGTGCCAGTATCAGGACAGGGAATAGCAATCAGCCCCAGCATTTT
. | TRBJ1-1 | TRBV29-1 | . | CSVRPKSEAFF | TGCAGCGTCCGTCCTAAGAGTGAAGCTTTCTTT
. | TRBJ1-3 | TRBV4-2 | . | CASSQASGSGNTIYF | TGTGCCAGCAGCCAAGCCAGTGGTTCTGGAAACACCATATATTTT
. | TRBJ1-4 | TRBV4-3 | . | CASSQEHSPAGKLFF | TGCGCCAGCAGCCAAGAACACAGTCCCGCGGGAAAACTGTTTTTT
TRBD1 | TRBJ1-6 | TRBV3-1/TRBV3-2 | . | CASSPGTGGLGSPLHF | TGTGCCAGCAGCCCGGGGACAGGGGGACTTGGTTCACCCCTCCACTTT
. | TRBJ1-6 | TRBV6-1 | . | CASSGAGGRYNSPLHF | TGTGCCAGCAGTGGGGCGGGGGGTCGTTATAATTCACCCCTCCACTTT
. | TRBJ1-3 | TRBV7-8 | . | CASSPGLGSGNTIYF | TGTGCCAGCAGCCCTGGACTTGGGTCTGGAAACACCATATATTTT
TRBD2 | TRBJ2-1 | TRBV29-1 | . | CSSRRGSGGAYEQFF | TGCAGCAGCAGACGGGGTAGCGGGGGGGCATATGAGCAGTTCTTC
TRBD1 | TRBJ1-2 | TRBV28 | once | CASTPGDRAINWRYGYTF | TGTGCCAGCACCCCCGGGGACAGGGCGATCAACTGGAGGTATGGCTACACCTTC
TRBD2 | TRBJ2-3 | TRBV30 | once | CAWSVLAGGPEDTQYF | TGTGCCTGGAGTGTCCTCGCGGGAGGGCCGGAAGATACGCAGTATTTT
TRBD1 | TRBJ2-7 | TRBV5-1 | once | CASSSVGQIHPYSYEQYF | TGCGCCAGCAGCTCGGTGGGACAGATCCACCCCTATTCTTACGAGCAGTACTTC
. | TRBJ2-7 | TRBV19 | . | CASSIGFSYEQYF | TGTGCCAGTAGTATAGGGTTCAGCTACGAGCAGTACTTC
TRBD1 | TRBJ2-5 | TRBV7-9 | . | CASSFPQGASAKFQETQYF | TGTGCCAGCAGCTTCCCTCAGGGGGCCAGCGCCAAATTTCAAGAGACCCAGTACTTC
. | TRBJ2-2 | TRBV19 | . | CASSIMNSPAGELFF | TGTGCCAGTAGTATAATGAACAGCCCCGCCGGGGAGCTGTTTTTT
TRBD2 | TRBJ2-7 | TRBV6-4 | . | CASRTLQREGPYEQYF | TGTGCCAGCAGGACCTTACAGCGGGAGGGCCCCTACGAGCAGTACTTC
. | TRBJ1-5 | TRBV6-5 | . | CASSYSGVQHF | TGTGCCAGCAGTTATTCGGGTGTCCAGCATTTT
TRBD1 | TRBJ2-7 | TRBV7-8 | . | CASSSRQGSSYEQYF | TGTGCCAGCAGCTCCCGACAGGGAAGTAGTTACGAGCAGTACTTC
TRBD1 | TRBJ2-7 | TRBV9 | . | CASSAGQGGYEQYF | TGTGCCAGCAGCGCTGGACAGGGGGGCTACGAGCAGTACTTC
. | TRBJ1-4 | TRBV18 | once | CASSRLQGNNEKLFF | TGTGCCAGCTCACGACTACAGGGTAATAATGAAAAACTGTTTTTT
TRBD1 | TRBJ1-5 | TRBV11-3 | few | CASSTGTANQPQHF | TGTGCCAGCAGCACTGGGACAGCCAATCAGCCCCAGCATTTT
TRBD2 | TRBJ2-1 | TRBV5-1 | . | CASKRTSGGNNEQFF | TGCGCCAGCAAACGGACTAGCGGGGGGAACAATGAGCAGTTCTTC
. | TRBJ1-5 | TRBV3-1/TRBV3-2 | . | CASSQEHRVQPQHF | TGTGCCAGCAGCCAAGAGCACAGGGTTCAGCCCCAGCATTTT
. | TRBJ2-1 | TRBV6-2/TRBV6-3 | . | CASSYPGLGGFF | TGTGCCAGCAGTTACCCGGGGCTAGGGGGGTTCTTC
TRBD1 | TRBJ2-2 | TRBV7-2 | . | CASSFLDRGLFF | TGTGCCAGCAGCTTCCTGGACAGGGGGCTGTTTTTT
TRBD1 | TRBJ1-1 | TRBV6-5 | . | CASRSGTEKHTEAFF | TGTGCCAGCAGGTCCGGGACAGAAAAACACACTGAAGCTTTCTTT
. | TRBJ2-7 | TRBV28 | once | CASSALPSSYEQYF | TGTGCCAGCAGTGCACTTCCAAGCTCCTACGAGCAGTACTTC
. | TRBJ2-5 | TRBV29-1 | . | CSVVPGQLQETQYF | TGCAGCGTTGTCCCGGGACAACTCCAAGAGACCCAGTACTTC
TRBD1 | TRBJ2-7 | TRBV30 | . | CAWTQGAASYEQYF | TGTGCCTGGACACAGGGGGCTGCCTCCTACGAGCAGTACTTC
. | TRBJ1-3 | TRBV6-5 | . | CASTVRRDTIYF | TGTGCCAGCACGGTCCGGAGGGACACCATATATTTT
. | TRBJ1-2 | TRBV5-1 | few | CASSLGHLTNYGYTF | TGCGCCAGCAGCTTGGGACACCTTACTAACTATGGCTACACCTTC